The rows below give T cell receptor beta chains drawn from one sample of a study of blood T cell repertoires in COVID-19. TCRdb's copy holds only in-frame clones and misses some; the assay was immunoSEQ multiplex PCR. This table holds fewer than 450,000 clones, 85% to 90% found once. The sequencing input was PBMCs or T cells enriched from blood (not recorded which). These receptors all stem from a woman under 30 who had recovered from COVID-19. Both conserved end residues are part of each CDR3. The D gene is left open where the match is weak. Not all rows give a size; the values are once, few, many and, for expanded clones, a class.

D gene: .
J gene: TRBJ2-1
clone size: .
V gene: TRBV9
CDR3 protein: CASSVDRGGNEQFF
CDR3 DNA: TGTGCCAGCAGCGTAGATAGGGGAGGCAATGAGCAGTTCTTC

D gene: .
J gene: TRBJ1-2
clone size: .
V gene: TRBV9
CDR3 protein: CASSLAGYGNYGYTF
CDR3 DNA: TGTGCCAGCAGCTTAGCCGGGTATGGTAACTATGGCTACACCTTC

D gene: .
J gene: TRBJ2-1
clone size: .
V gene: TRBV12-3/TRBV12-4
CDR3 protein: CASSTRQEEQFF
CDR3 DNA: TGTGCCAGCAGCACAAGACAGGAAGAGCAGTTCTTC

D gene: TRBD1
J gene: TRBJ1-1
clone size: .
V gene: TRBV19
CDR3 protein: CASSIGGTVLNTEAFF
CDR3 DNA: TGTGCCAGTAGTATAGGTGGGACAGTCTTGAACACTGAAGCTTTCTTT

D gene: .
J gene: TRBJ1-2
clone size: .
V gene: TRBV6-4
CDR3 protein: CASSDQGVYGYTF
CDR3 DNA: TGTGCCAGCAGTGACCAGGGCGTCTATGGCTACACCTTC

D gene: TRBD1
J gene: TRBJ1-1
clone size: .
V gene: TRBV3-1/TRBV3-2
CDR3 protein: CASSQAGQGALLSAFF
CDR3 DNA: TGTGCCAGCAGCCAGGCGGGACAGGGGGCCCTCCTATCCGCTTTCTTT

D gene: TRBD1
J gene: TRBJ1-2
clone size: .
V gene: TRBV7-2
CDR3 protein: CASSLSAGTGGEGYTF
CDR3 DNA: TGTGCCAGCAGCTTATCGGCCGGGACAGGGGGCGAGGGCTACACCTTC

D gene: .
J gene: TRBJ1-3
clone size: .
V gene: TRBV15
CDR3 protein: CATSREIGAGNTIYF
CDR3 DNA: TGTGCCACCAGCAGAGAGATCGGAGCAGGAAACACCATATATTTT

D gene: .
J gene: TRBJ2-7
clone size: .
V gene: TRBV4-1
CDR3 protein: CASSQDVSDTYEQYF
CDR3 DNA: TGCGCCAGCAGCCAAGATGTTTCCGACACCTACGAGCAGTACTTC

D gene: TRBD2
J gene: TRBJ2-5
clone size: .
V gene: TRBV11-2
CDR3 protein: CASSQESGLADQETQYF
CDR3 DNA: TGTGCCAGCAGCCAGGAGAGCGGACTAGCGGACCAAGAGACCCAGTACTTC

D gene: TRBD1
J gene: TRBJ1-2
clone size: .
V gene: TRBV19
CDR3 protein: CASSLETGGSHGYTF
CDR3 DNA: TGTGCCAGTAGTCTAGAGACAGGGGGATCGCATGGCTACACCTTC

D gene: .
J gene: TRBJ1-6
clone size: once
V gene: TRBV30
CDR3 protein: CAWRRAESPLHF
CDR3 DNA: TGTGCCTGGAGGAGGGCGGAATCACCCCTCCACTTT

D gene: TRBD1
J gene: TRBJ1-2
clone size: .
V gene: TRBV10-2
CDR3 protein: CASSEAGGAKGYTF
CDR3 DNA: TGCGCCAGCAGTGAGGCAGGGGGCGCGAAAGGCTACACCTTC

D gene: TRBD1
J gene: TRBJ1-2
clone size: once
V gene: TRBV7-9
CDR3 protein: CASSLDRTGAAYYGYTF
CDR3 DNA: TGTGCCAGCAGCTTAGATCGGACAGGGGCCGCCTACTATGGCTACACCTTC

D gene: TRBD2
J gene: TRBJ2-7
clone size: .
V gene: TRBV7-6
CDR3 protein: CASSLTGRGGRNEQYF
CDR3 DNA: TGTGCCAGCAGCTTAACAGGGCGGGGGGGCCGGAACGAGCAGTACTTC

D gene: .
J gene: TRBJ1-3
clone size: .
V gene: TRBV3-1/TRBV3-2
CDR3 protein: CASSQVTGRFSGNTIYF
CDR3 DNA: TGTGCCAGCAGCCAAGTCACAGGCCGATTCTCTGGAAACACCATATATTTT

D gene: .
J gene: TRBJ1-2
clone size: .
V gene: TRBV30
CDR3 protein: CAWTSGLGYGYTF
CDR3 DNA: TGTGCCTGGACCTCAGGGTTGGGCTATGGCTACACCTTC

D gene: .
J gene: TRBJ1-2
clone size: .
V gene: TRBV6-5
CDR3 protein: CASRYLQGSYGYTF
CDR3 DNA: TGTGCCAGCAGGTACTTACAGGGCTCCTATGGCTACACCTTC

D gene: TRBD1
J gene: TRBJ1-6
clone size: many
V gene: TRBV15
CDR3 protein: CATSPGQENSPLHF
CDR3 DNA: TGTGCCACCAGTCCGGGACAGGAGAATTCACCCCTCCACTTT

D gene: TRBD1
J gene: TRBJ2-1
clone size: .
V gene: TRBV4-3
CDR3 protein: CASSQDKDRLYNEQFF
CDR3 DNA: TGCGCCAGCAGCCAAGATAAGGACAGGTTATACAATGAGCAGTTCTTC

D gene: .
J gene: TRBJ1-4
clone size: .
V gene: TRBV28
CDR3 protein: CASNVPANEKLFF
CDR3 DNA: TGTGCCAGCAATGTACCGGCTAATGAAAAACTGTTTTTT

D gene: TRBD1
J gene: TRBJ2-5
clone size: .
V gene: TRBV27
CDR3 protein: CASSRNTGALQGTQYF
CDR3 DNA: TGTGCCAGCAGTCGCAATACAGGGGCGCTTCAAGGGACCCAGTACTTC

D gene: .
J gene: TRBJ2-3
clone size: .
V gene: TRBV24-1
CDR3 protein: CATSELGGEPTDTQYF
CDR3 DNA: TGTGCCACCAGTGAACTCGGCGGAGAGCCCACAGATACGCAGTATTTT

D gene: .
J gene: TRBJ2-3
clone size: .
V gene: TRBV4-1
CDR3 protein: CATSRGLHTEDTQYF
CDR3 DNA: TGCGCCACTTCCCGAGGCCTTCACACGGAGGATACGCAGTATTTT

D gene: TRBD1
J gene: TRBJ2-7
clone size: many
V gene: TRBV12-5
CDR3 protein: CASGSRTGFPYEQYF
CDR3 DNA: TGTGCTAGTGGTTCGAGGACAGGGTTTCCCTACGAGCAGTACTTC

D gene: TRBD1
J gene: TRBJ1-5
clone size: .
V gene: TRBV9
CDR3 protein: CASSRTGGVNQPQHF
CDR3 DNA: TGTGCCAGCAGCCGGACAGGGGGGGTGAATCAGCCCCAGCATTTT

D gene: TRBD1
J gene: TRBJ1-3
clone size: .
V gene: TRBV13
CDR3 protein: CASSLRRQGLSGNTIYF
CDR3 DNA: TGTGCCAGCAGCTTACGTAGACAGGGACTCTCTGGAAACACCATATATTTT

D gene: .
J gene: TRBJ2-1
clone size: .
V gene: TRBV2
CDR3 protein: CASRPGGPYNEQFF
CDR3 DNA: TGTGCCAGCAGACCGGGGGGCCCCTACAATGAGCAGTTCTTC

D gene: TRBD1
J gene: TRBJ1-2
clone size: once
V gene: TRBV4-3
CDR3 protein: CASSQSPGQSNYGYTF
CDR3 DNA: TGCGCCAGCAGCCAAAGCCCGGGACAGTCTAACTATGGCTACACCTTC

D gene: TRBD2
J gene: TRBJ2-3
clone size: .
V gene: TRBV7-9
CDR3 protein: CASSSTSGGPADTQYF
CDR3 DNA: TGTGCCAGCAGCTCGACTAGCGGGGGGCCCGCAGATACGCAGTATTTT

D gene: .
J gene: TRBJ1-5
clone size: .
V gene: TRBV7-9
CDR3 protein: CASSSSRGQNNQPQHF
CDR3 DNA: TGTGCCAGCAGCTCGTCTAGAGGGCAGAACAATCAGCCCCAGCATTTT

D gene: TRBD1
J gene: TRBJ2-1
clone size: once
V gene: TRBV27
CDR3 protein: CASSSGGTYNEQFF
CDR3 DNA: TGTGCCAGCAGCTCAGGGGGAACCTACAATGAGCAGTTCTTC

D gene: TRBD1
J gene: TRBJ2-7
clone size: .
V gene: TRBV29-1
CDR3 protein: CSVAAQGAGEQYF
CDR3 DNA: TGCAGCGTTGCCGCGCAGGGGGCTGGCGAGCAGTACTTC

D gene: .
J gene: TRBJ2-1
clone size: .
V gene: TRBV27
CDR3 protein: CASSLAGNSYNEQFF
CDR3 DNA: TGTGCCAGCAGTTTAGCGGGGAACTCCTACAATGAGCAGTTCTTC

D gene: TRBD2
J gene: TRBJ2-4
clone size: few
V gene: TRBV2
CDR3 protein: CASSRGGQINF
CDR3 DNA: TGTGCCAGCAGCCGGGGAGGGCAGATAAACTTC

D gene: .
J gene: TRBJ2-7
clone size: once
V gene: TRBV15
CDR3 protein: CATSRPQGYEQYF
CDR3 DNA: TGTGCCACCAGCAGGCCTCAGGGATACGAGCAGTACTTC

D gene: .
J gene: TRBJ1-1
clone size: .
V gene: TRBV6-5
CDR3 protein: CASSYSLNRRTEAFF
CDR3 DNA: TGTGCCAGCAGTTACTCCCTCAACAGGCGTACTGAAGCTTTCTTT

D gene: .
J gene: TRBJ1-4
clone size: once
V gene: TRBV6-6
CDR3 protein: CASVQKILNEKLFF
CDR3 DNA: TGTGCCAGCGTCCAGAAGATTCTTAATGAAAAACTGTTTTTT

D gene: TRBD1
J gene: TRBJ2-1
clone size: .
V gene: TRBV5-1
CDR3 protein: CASSRDRYNEQFF
CDR3 DNA: TGCGCCAGCAGCAGGGACAGGTACAATGAGCAGTTCTTC

D gene: TRBD2
J gene: TRBJ2-2
clone size: once
V gene: TRBV5-5
CDR3 protein: CASSLGRGGDTGELFF
CDR3 DNA: TGTGCCAGCAGCTTGGGGCGGGGGGGCGACACCGGGGAGCTGTTTTTT

D gene: TRBD1
J gene: TRBJ2-1
clone size: .
V gene: TRBV7-3
CDR3 protein: CASSAGQGWGNEQFF
CDR3 DNA: TGTGCCAGCAGCGCGGGACAGGGGTGGGGCAATGAGCAGTTCTTC

D gene: TRBD1
J gene: TRBJ1-2
clone size: .
V gene: TRBV7-9
CDR3 protein: CASSLVGTGDGYTF
CDR3 DNA: TGTGCCAGCAGCTTAGTCGGGACAGGGGACGGCTACACCTTC

D gene: .
J gene: TRBJ2-3
clone size: .
V gene: TRBV29-1
CDR3 protein: CSVDGGDTQYF
CDR3 DNA: TGCAGCGTTGACGGCGGAGATACGCAGTATTTT